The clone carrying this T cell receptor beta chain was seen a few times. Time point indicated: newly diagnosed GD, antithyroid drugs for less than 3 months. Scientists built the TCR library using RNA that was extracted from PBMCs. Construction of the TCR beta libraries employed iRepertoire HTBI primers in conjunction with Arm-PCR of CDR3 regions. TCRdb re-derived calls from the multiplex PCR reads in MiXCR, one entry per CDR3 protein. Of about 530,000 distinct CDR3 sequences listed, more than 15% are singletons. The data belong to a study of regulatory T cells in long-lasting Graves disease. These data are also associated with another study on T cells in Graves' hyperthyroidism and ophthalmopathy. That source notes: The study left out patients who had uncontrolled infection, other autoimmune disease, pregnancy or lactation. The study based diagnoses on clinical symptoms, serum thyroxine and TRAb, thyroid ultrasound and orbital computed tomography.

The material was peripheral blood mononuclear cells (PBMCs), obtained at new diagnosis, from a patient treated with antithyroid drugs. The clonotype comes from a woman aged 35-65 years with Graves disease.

As DNA, the CDR3 is TGTGCCAGCAGTTTAGGGCAGGGGGCTTCCTACGAGCAGTACTTC. Amino acids: CASSLGQGASYEQYF. This rearrangement joins TRBV12-3 or TRBV12-4 to TRBJ2-7, with 8 bases that match TRBD1. After removal of 1 base from V and 1 base from J, the junction contained 3 bases not matched to a gene. This CDR3 is 15 amino acids long.